This TCR beta chain originates from a study of CD4 T cells in lung cancer (dated by TCRdb to the late 2010s). A note on the overall study: In the study, blood T cells from NSCLC patients were screened for responses to candidate mutation-encoded neoepitopes, and neoantigen-specific CD4+ T-cell clones and TCRs were isolated. TCRB deep sequencing tracked the frequency of neoantigen-specific clonotypes in tumor resections, non-adjacent lung and cultured T-cell products. Lung adenocarcinoma or squamous cell carcinoma was present in the resected patients, who were aged 60 to 69 at blood donation and were mostly former smokers. Treatments received by the patients before blood donation included platinum chemotherapy, and some patients received nivolumab or pembrolizumab. Tumor and non-adjacent lung tissue were obtained from a handful of patients undergoing curative-intent resections for stage I-III non-small cell lung cancer. Broad study findings and their caveats: Some blood-derived responses might reflect in vitro priming of naive T cells or cross-reactivity rather than memory responses to the cancer.

V is cut back by 6 bases and J by 7 bases, with 7 bases in the junction unmatched. The CDR3 goes from the cysteine to the phenylalanine over 15 residues. Only the CDR3 DNA stays, 45 bases, in frame from base 1. The germline V gene yields MGHDK for CDR1 and SYGVNS for CDR2. Receptors were amplified or captured by the immunoSEQ multiplex PCR assay. DNA was isolated with Qiagen DNeasy or QIAamp micro DNA kits and TCRB sequenced with the Adaptive Biotechnology human TCRB sequencing kit. TCRB libraries were sequenced on an Illumina MiSeq. The authors' pipeline ran thus. The kit provider's software was used to analyze TCRB sequence data, and Fisher's exact test was applied to assess tumor enrichment of clonotype templates. Sourced from immuneACCESS, this table was stored by TCRdb with only in-frame sequences that have V and J called. A share of the clones is absent; for the studies checked, an unresolved V gene accounts for under half, and the remainder has no known explanation. That table furnishes V, J and clone size, whereas the DNA furnished D and trimming. The sample contains roughly 4,500 clones, around 70% of them found a single time. Around a sixth of the sample lies in the top ten.

Note on this clone: The antigen this receptor binds is unknown. Nothing much larger sits one base from this clone, and base qualities are not available.

The chain links TRBV25-1 with TRBJ1-4, with 11 central nucleotides matching TRBD1. The sequencing input was lung tumor tissue. This TCR was sampled from a man aged 60 to 75 with non-small cell lung cancer. CDR3 loop: CASSGTGGPGEKLFF. The DNA sequence reads TGTGCCAGCAGCGGGACAGGGGGGCCCGGTGAAAAACTGTTTTTT.